What follows describes a single T cell receptor (beta chain). Its antigen is currently unknown. Prepared libraries of TCR beta cDNA carried unique molecular identifiers. TCRdb used MiXCR to reprocess the PCR reads, holding one entry per CDR3 protein. Of 450,000 to 700,000 distinct CDR3 sequences listed, roughly 40% were seen once; the top ten hold 1.5% to 2%. Germline V CDR1 and CDR2: SGHKS, YYEKEE (reference sequence). The CDR3 runs 14 residues. V was pared by 0 bases and J by 11 bases, with 17 bases between. This entry belongs to a study of post-analysis software for immune sequencing data. Turning to the study itself: Some patients lacked subtype; others had relapsing-remitting, secondary progressive or progressive-relapsing disease. General study points: Controls showed lower frequencies than patients for roughly five TRBV segments, and TRBV5-6, TRBV5-1 and TRBV20-1 were among these. Normalized Chao1 diversity was significantly reduced in patients versus controls.

The rearrangement uses TRBV5-5 and TRBJ2-5; perhaps TRBD1 as D (6 bases). Input material: blood. The sequence derives from a girl aged 5 to 17 with multiple sclerosis. The CDR3 coding sequence is TGTGCCAGCAGCTTGGAACCCGGACAGTGGGAGCAGTACTTC. Translating it yields CASSLEPGQWEQYF.